A selection of T cell receptor beta chains follows, all from one sample in a study of T cells after yellow fever vaccination. TCRdb used MiXCR to reprocess the 5' RACE reads, holding one entry per CDR3 protein. Found here are roughly 300,000 distinct CDR3 sequences, about 7.8% of them singletons; the top ten hold 17%. The sequences come from PBMCs, collected about 49 days after the first yellow fever vaccination. The receptor set was obtained from a man between 18 and 29 years old who received the YFV17D yellow fever vaccine. CDR3s include the opening cysteine and the closing phenylalanine or tryptophan. D genes are given only for firm matches. Clone size is given for some rows only: seen once, a few or many times, or a class if the clone is expanded.

abundance: few; j_gene: TRBJ1-5; d_gene: TRBD1; v_gene: TRBV15; CDR3aa: CATSLPGGNQAQHF; CDR3nt: TGTGCCACCAGCTTACCAGGGGGAAATCAGGCCCAGCATTTT
abundance: -; j_gene: TRBJ1-1; d_gene: TRBD1; v_gene: TRBV9; CDR3aa: CASSATGGSRMAEAFF; CDR3nt: TGTGCCAGCAGCGCCACAGGGGGCTCCCGCATGGCTGAAGCTTTCTTT
abundance: -; j_gene: TRBJ2-1; d_gene: TRBD2; v_gene: TRBV10-3; CDR3aa: CAISETSGVNEQFF; CDR3nt: TGTGCCATCAGTGAGACTAGCGGGGTTAATGAGCAGTTCTTC
abundance: few; j_gene: TRBJ2-3; d_gene: -; v_gene: TRBV20-1; CDR3aa: CSAPSLGDTQYF; CDR3nt: TGCAGTGCTCCGAGCTTGGGGGATACGCAGTATTTT
abundance: -; j_gene: TRBJ2-5; d_gene: TRBD2; v_gene: TRBV5-1; CDR3aa: CATSRGDQETQYF; CDR3nt: TGCGCCACCTCCCGGGGGGACCAAGAGACCCAGTACTTC
abundance: -; j_gene: TRBJ2-2; d_gene: -; v_gene: TRBV20-1; CDR3aa: CSARTQNTGELFF; CDR3nt: TGCAGTGCTAGGACTCAGAACACCGGGGAGCTGTTTTTT
abundance: few; j_gene: TRBJ2-3; d_gene: TRBD1; v_gene: TRBV7-2; CDR3aa: CASSPRTGARDTQYF; CDR3nt: TGTGCCAGCAGCCCGAGGACAGGGGCTAGAGATACGCAGTATTTT
abundance: few; j_gene: TRBJ1-2; d_gene: TRBD1; v_gene: TRBV3-1; CDR3aa: CASSQDAGGAEDGYTF; CDR3nt: TGTGCCAGCAGCCAAGACGCAGGGGGCGCTGAAGATGGCTACACCTTC
abundance: few; j_gene: TRBJ1-5; d_gene: -; v_gene: TRBV15; CDR3aa: CATSRDFPGYSNQPQHF; CDR3nt: TGTGCCACCAGCAGAGATTTCCCAGGGTACAGCAATCAGCCCCAGCATTTT
abundance: -; j_gene: TRBJ1-2; d_gene: TRBD1; v_gene: TRBV9; CDR3aa: CASSERQGSGYTF; CDR3nt: TGTGCCAGCAGCGAAAGACAGGGGTCTGGCTACACCTTC
abundance: few; j_gene: TRBJ2-5; d_gene: -; v_gene: TRBV27; CDR3aa: CASSSLDHRETQYF; CDR3nt: TGTGCCAGCAGTAGCTTGGACCACCGGGAGACCCAGTACTTC